Presented here are 22 T cell receptor beta chains from one specimen sequenced in a study of T cell responses to AZD1222 COVID-19 vaccine. Data came from immunoSEQ multiplex PCR; TCRdb stores just in-frame clones and leaves some out. The sample records 130,000 to 150,000 clones, about 91% being singletons. The sample here was peripheral blood, taken on day 0 of AZD1222 vaccination. These receptors came from an adult in good health.

This rearrangement joins TRBV30 to TRBJ2-2; D could derive from TRBD1 or TRBD2 (7 bases each). The CDR3 length is 17 residues. Germline V CDR1 and CDR2: GTSNPN, SVGIG (reference sequence). V lost 6 bases, J lost 7 bases, and 27 bases lay in between. CDR3 sequence: CACPGQAASGGGGELFF. The DNA for the CDR3 is TGTGCCTGTCCCGGACAGGCCGCTAGCGGAGGCGGCGGGGAGCTGTTTTTT.

This rearrangement joins TRBV14 to TRBJ2-2; tentatively, D is TRBD1 (5 bases). Germline V gene data show CDR1 as SGHDN and CDR2 as FVKESK. The CDR3 consists of 14 residues. V gave up 4 bases and J gave up 3 bases, with 9 bases separating them. The DNA of the CDR3 is TGTGCCAGCAGCCGGGGCCGCGACACCGGGGAGCTGTTTTTT. Protein sequence: CASSRGRDTGELFF.

The chain has TRBV19 and TRBJ2-4, with TRBD1 matching 12 bases. J lost 1 base, V lost 1 base, and 17 bases had no gene match. CDR1 and CDR2 from the germline V gene are LNHDA and SQIVND (reference sequence). There are 22 residues in the CDR3. CDR3 loop: CASSIGGVTGTGGISAKNIQYF. DNA for the CDR3: TGTGCCAGTAGTATAGGAGGAGTTACCGGGACAGGGGGCATTTCGGCCAAAAACATTCAGTACTTC.

The genes are TRBV6-5 and TRBJ2-5; 10 positions agree with TRBD1. The V and J ends lost 4 bases and 0 bases, in that order; junction bases with no gene match: 5. The CDR3 spans 16 residues. The germline CDR1 and CDR2 sequences are MNHEY and SVGAGI. The CDR3 DNA follows: TGTGCCAGCAGTTTGTCCGGGACAGGGGACCAAGAGACCCAGTACTTC. Protein product: CASSLSGTGDQETQYF.

V is TRBV12-3 or TRBV12-4 and J is TRBJ2-5, with D unclear. This CDR3 is built from 11 residues. V lost 1 base and J lost 8, with 5 bases in between. Here the CDR3 reads CASSLGFTQYF. The CDR3 DNA follows: TGTGCCAGCAGTTTAGGCTTCACCCAGTACTTC.

This chain links TRBV28 with TRBJ2-1; D ambiguous. Trimming removed 3 bases at V and 8 bases at J, with 20 bases between. Germline CDR1 reads MDHEN; CDR2 reads SYDVKM. This CDR3 region has 16 residues. CDR3 in amino acids: CASSFVGQAALHEQFF. The CDR3 DNA sequence: TGTGCCAGCAGTTTTGTTGGCCAAGCCGCCCTTCATGAGCAGTTCTTC.

The V gene is TRBV27, the J gene TRBJ1-1, with D perhaps matching TRBD1 (5 bases). V was pared by 10 bases and J by 8 bases, with 20 bases between. This CDR3 has 13 residues. The germline V gene encodes CDR1 MNHEY and CDR2 SMNVEV (reference sequence). This CDR3 is CATRLYRLGEAFF. The CDR3, as DNA: TGTGCCACCCGACTGTACAGGCTAGGGGAAGCTTTCTTT.

This clone appeared once. The chain carries TRBV11-2 and TRBJ2-2, with D perhaps TRBD1 (7 bases). Germline V gives CDR1 SGHAT, CDR2 FQNNGV. The V end lost 5 bases, the J end lost 4 bases, and 14 bases lay between the germline ends. The CDR3 extends over 15 amino acids. CDR3 protein: CASSRGTDTTGELFF. CDR3 coding DNA: TGTGCCAGCAGCCGCGGGACAGACACCACCGGGGAGCTGTTTTTT.

The J gene is TRBJ2-1, the V gene TRBV5-1; D is uncertain. Germline V lookup: CDR1 SGHRS, CDR2 YFSETQ. Between the trimmed V and J ends, which lost 1 base and 5 bases, there was a span of 7 bases. The CDR3 loop spans 13 amino acids. CDR3 in DNA: TGCGCCAGCAGCTTGACAGAAAACAATGAGCAGTTCTTC. Residues: CASSLTENNEQFF.

The chain combines TRBV11-3 with TRBJ2-6, with unresolved D. Between the trimmed V and J ends, which lost 1 base and 0 bases, there was a span of 10 bases. Germline V gene sequence: CDR1 SGHNT, CDR2 YENEEA. The length of the CDR3 is 17 residues. The CDR3: CASSLGLGSSGANVLTF. CDR3 coding DNA: TGTGCCAGCAGCTTAGGGTTGGGTAGCTCTGGGGCCAACGTCCTGACTTTC.

J is TRBJ1-2 and V is TRBV20-1, with D perhaps matching TRBD1 (5 bases). V lost 4 bases and J lost 5, with 8 bases in between. The length of the CDR3 is 11 residues. CDR1 is DFQATT, CDR2 SNEGSKA, per germline (reference sequence). The CDR3 DNA is TGCAGTGCTAAGGGGAAATATGGCTACACCTTC. Residues: CSAKGKYGYTF.

The chain uses TRBV14 and TRBJ2-5; the D gene could be TRBD1 or TRBD2 (6 bases each). This CDR3 comprises 15 residues. V was pared by 1 base and J by 5 bases, with 14 bases between. From germline, CDR1 is SGHDN and CDR2 FVKESK. The CDR3 DNA follows: TGTGCCAGCAGCCAAGTTTTTGGGGGGCAGGAGACCCAGTACTTC. Amino acids: CASSQVFGGQETQYF.

The rearrangement links TRBV29-1 to TRBJ2-2; 11 nucleotides match TRBD2. The V gene's germline CDR1 is SQVTM and CDR2 ANQGSEA. The trim removed 4 bases at V and 5 bases at J, leaving 3 bases unmatched. This CDR3 is 14 amino acids long. Written as DNA, the CDR3 is TGCAGCGTTGGACTAGCGGGACGGACCGGGGAGCTGTTTTTT. As protein: CSVGLAGRTGELFF.

The chain carries TRBV11-2 and TRBJ2-1; the match to TRBD1 covers 9 bases. The CDR3 contains 16 residues. V shed 0 bases and J 10 bases; nucleotides not matched to a gene: 10. CDR1 and CDR2 from the germline V gene are SGHAT and FQNNGV. CDR3 nucleotides: TGTGCCAGCAGCTTAGAAGGGACAGGGCCTATCTCCGAGCAGTTCTTC. Protein product: CASSLEGTGPISEQFF. The complete variable domain, with remaining parts taken from reference TRBV11-2 and TRBJ2-1, reads EAGVAQSPRYKIIEKRQSVAFWCNPISGHATLYWYQQILGQGPKLLIQFQNNGVVDDSQLPKDRFSAERLKGVDSTLKIQPAKLEDSAVYLCASSLEGTGPISEQFFGPGTRLTVL.

This clone was observed once. The chain carries TRBV12-3 or TRBV12-4 and TRBJ1-2; D gene unclear. The CDR3 is 13 residues long. Trimming pared 1 base from V and 4 bases from J, leaving 7 bases between. CDR3 sequence reads: CASSLGSVYGYTF. CDR3 bases: TGTGCCAGCAGTTTAGGTTCGGTCTATGGCTACACCTTC.

This clone came up a few times. This sequence joins TRBV11-2 and TRBJ2-5; no clear D gene. Trimming cost V 0 bases and J 2 bases, with 10 bases left between them. Germline V gene sequence: CDR1 SGHAT, CDR2 FQNNGV. The CDR3 consists of 15 residues. The CDR3 protein is CASSLDRPLQETQYF. The CDR3 nucleotides are TGTGCCAGCAGCTTAGATAGGCCCTTACAAGAGACCCAGTACTTC.

CDR3 protein: CASSQDGQGAYNEQFF. In nucleotides, the CDR3 is TGCGCCAGCAGCCAAGATGGCCAGGGGGCCTACAATGAGCAGTTCTTC. The chain recombines TRBV4-3 with TRBJ2-1, with TRBD1 matching over 7 bases. CDR3 length: 16 residues. Germline CDR1 reads LGHNA; CDR2 reads YSLEER. With 0 bases clipped from V and 2 bases from J, the junction kept 4 bases outside the gene matches.

The V and J genes are TRBV6-5 and TRBJ2-7, with a tentative D call TRBD1 (7 bases). Deletions cut 2 bases from V and 6 bases from J, with 14 bases between. The CDR3 has 14 amino acids. Germline V CDR1 and CDR2: MNHEY, SVGAGI. The CDR3 protein is CASSYGQGEVEQYF. The DNA for the CDR3 is TGTGCCAGCAGTTACGGGCAGGGGGAGGTCGAGCAGTACTTC.

V is TRBV27 and J is TRBJ2-7; maybe TRBD2 (6 bases). V lost 2 bases to trimming and J lost 0 bases, with 8 bases between them. The germline V gene has CDR1 MNHEY and CDR2 SMNVEV (reference sequence). The CDR3 covers 14 residues. CDR3 sequence: CASSLREHSYEQYF. The CDR3 coding sequence is TGTGCCAGCAGTTTACGGGAGCACTCCTACGAGCAGTACTTC.

The J gene is TRBJ1-3, the V gene TRBV6-6; TRBD1 might be the D (5 bases). The CDR3 runs to 14 residues. CDR1 MNHNY and CDR2 SVGAGI come from the germline V gene (reference sequence). With 6 bases removed from V and 2 bases from J, the gap between germline ends came to 11 bases. CDR3 sequence: CASRITGAGNTIYF. CDR3 bases: TGTGCCAGCAGAATAACAGGCGCTGGAAACACCATATATTTT.

This clone occurred once. The CDR3 sequence: CASGHGGADTQYF. CDR3 nucleotide sequence: TGTGCTAGTGGTCATGGTGGCGCAGATACGCAGTATTTT. The rearrangement links TRBV12-5 to TRBJ2-3; no clear D. The CDR3 consists of 13 residues. Trimming shortened V by 5 bases and J by 4 bases, and 10 bases separated the two germline ends. CDR1 and CDR2 (germline): LGHNT, FRNRAP. Complete variable domain (other parts from reference TRBV12-5 and TRBJ2-3): DARVTQTPRHKVTEMGQEVTMRCQPILGHNTVFWYRQTMMQGLELLAYFRNRAPLDDSGMPKDRFSAEMPDATLATLKIQPSEPRDSAVYFCASGHGGADTQYFGPGTRLTVL.

The sample holds one count of this clone. The rearrangement joins TRBV2 to TRBJ2-1, with D hard to call. Germline-derived CDR1 and CDR2 are SNHLY and FYNNEI. V was trimmed by 7 bases and J by 9 bases, leaving 16 bases between them. This CDR3 is 13 amino acids long. The CDR3 DNA reads as TGTGCCAGCAAGACCCTACCGATTAGTGAGCAGTTCTTC. This translates into CASKTLPISEQFF.